Presented here are 28 T cell receptor beta chains from one specimen sequenced in a study of T cell repertoires in cytomegalovirus infection. Using its own MiXCR run on the reads, TCRdb lists one record per CDR3 protein. The sample yields 640,000 or so distinct CDR3 sequences, around a third seen once. These receptors are not linked to any known antigen. This material consisted of cultured PBMCs, taken from culture after CMV antigen stimulation. Every receptor here comes from a human donor in good health (CMV status not recorded). Some clones in this sample may be carry-over from other donors' samples.

This chain uses TRBV5-1 with TRBJ1-1; perhaps TRBD1 as D (5 bases). This CDR3 comprises 15 residues. Trimming shortened V by 0 bases and J by 5 bases, and 14 bases separated the two germline ends. CDR1 is SGHRS and CDR2 is YFSETQ in the germline V gene. The CDR3 nucleotides are TGCGCCAGCAGCTTGGGAAGGGGAAGTGGGACTGAAGCTTTCTTT. Encoded protein: CASSLGRGSGTEAFF.

A note on this clonotype: A much larger clone sits a single nucleotide away, making a read error possible. This chain connects TRBV7-8 to TRBJ2-3; TRBD1 matches at 11 bases. The J call is doubtful: the DNA matches TRBJ1-5 better. CDR1 is SGHVS, CDR2 FQNEAQ, per germline. The CDR3 loop spans 16 amino acids. The CDR3 sequence is CASSLLGQGVFYTQHF. CDR3 DNA sequence: TGTGCCAGCAGCCTACTGGGACAGGGGGTATTTTATACGCAGCATTTT.

This clonotype came up once. The chain combines TRBV20-1 with TRBJ1-6, with D tentatively TRBD1 (6 bases). This CDR3 spans 13 amino acids. V lost 6 bases to trimming and J lost 10 bases, with 16 bases between them. Germline values: CDR1 DFQATT, CDR2 SNEGSKA (reference sequence). The CDR3 DNA reads as TGCAGTGCCCGCGGGGGGCGAGAATCACCCCTCCACTTT. Residues: CSARGGRESPLHF.

This clonotype was observed a handful of times. The chain joins TRBV7-6 to TRBJ2-7; possibly TRBD1 or TRBD2 for D (5 bases each). V dropped 5 bases and J dropped 5 bases, with 16 bases sitting between them. There are 14 residues in the CDR3. Germline V CDR1 and CDR2: SGHVS, FNYEAQ. The CDR3 reads CASSMGVGRDEQYF. In DNA, the CDR3 is TGTGCCAGCAGCATGGGGGTGGGTCGGGACGAGCAGTACTTC.

In its sample, this clonotype was seen many times. The J gene is TRBJ2-5, the V gene TRBV7-2; D gene uncertain. This CDR3 spans 15 amino acids. V dropped 4 bases and J dropped 5 bases, with 17 bases sitting between them. Germline CDR1 and CDR2: SGHTA and FQGNSA. CDR3 protein: CASSYNKGAGETQYF. Here the CDR3 DNA reads TGTGCCAGCAGCTATAACAAGGGCGCCGGGGAGACCCAGTACTTC.

This clonotype was seen more than once but under ten times. This chain joins TRBV18 and TRBJ1-1; no definite D call. This CDR3 spans 14 amino acids. Trimming removed 4 bases from V and 3 bases from J, with 12 bases in between. Per germline, CDR1 KGHSH and CDR2 LQKENI. Written as DNA, the CDR3 is TGTGCCAGCTCACTAACAAGGTCGGACACTGAAGCTTTCTTT. Translating it yields CASSLTRSDTEAFF.

This clonotype has only a few counts. The chain uses TRBV27 and TRBJ2-1; D possibly uses TRBD1 or TRBD2 (5 bases each). Deletions cut 2 bases from V and 3 bases from J, with 11 bases between. The CDR3 totals 15 residues. The germline V gene encodes CDR1 MNHEY and CDR2 SMNVEV (reference sequence). This CDR3 reads CASSLLGERYNEQFF. The CDR3 nucleotides read TGTGCCAGCAGTTTACTGGGGGAACGCTACAATGAGCAGTTCTTC.

The rearrangement uses TRBV5-4 and TRBJ2-3; tentatively, D is TRBD2 (6 bases). The CDR3 totals 18 residues. V dropped 4 bases and J dropped 2 bases, with 23 bases sitting between them. The V gene's germline CDR1 is SGHNT and CDR2 YYREEE (reference sequence). DNA for the CDR3: TGTGCCAGCAGCCCCCTTAGAGCCGTGGCGGGGTTCACAGATACGCAGTATTTT. Its protein product is CASSPLRAVAGFTDTQYF.

The J gene is TRBJ2-7, the V gene TRBV12-3 or TRBV12-4; 7 nucleotides line up with TRBD1. The junction had 7 bases not matched to a gene; V was cut back by 11 bases and J by 0 bases. The CDR3 length is 13 residues. DNA for the CDR3: TGTGCCTGTACCGGGACAGACTCCTACGAGCAGTACTTC. This encodes CACTGTDSYEQYF.

This clonotype was picked up a small number of times. CDR3 in amino acids: CASSTKNSGRGSTDTQYF. In nucleotides, the CDR3 is TGTGCCAGCAGCACTAAGAACTCCGGACGGGGTAGCACAGATACGCAGTATTTT. V and J are TRBV5-4 and TRBJ2-3, with D perhaps TRBD2 (5 bases). CDR1 and CDR2 (germline): SGHNT, YYREEE (reference sequence). The CDR3 loop spans 18 amino acids. Trimming pared 4 bases from V and 0 bases from J, leaving 21 bases between.

This chain joins TRBV4-1 and TRBJ2-1, with TRBD2 identical over 13 bases. V was pared by 6 bases and J by 6 bases, with 5 bases of the junction left unmatched. The CDR3 is 15 amino acids. In germline, CDR1 is MGHRA, CDR2 YSYEKL. Here the CDR3 DNA reads TGCGCCAGCAGATGGACTAGCGGGAGACTCAATGAGCAGTTCTTC. Encoded protein: CASRWTSGRLNEQFF.

This clonotype was recorded a few times. The chain joins TRBV5-6 to TRBJ1-2; no clear D. V lost 1 base, J lost 4 bases, and 11 bases lay in between. CDR3 length: 14 amino acids. Germline loops: CDR1 SGHDT, CDR2 YYEEEE. In DNA, the CDR3 is TGTGCCAGCAGCTTGAGGTCCAGAATCTATGGCTACACCTTC. Its translation is CASSLRSRIYGYTF.

The chain carries TRBV6-6 and TRBJ2-1, with a weak D call TRBD2 (6 bases). The germline V gene has CDR1 MNHNY and CDR2 SVGAGI (reference sequence). Trimming took off 0 bases at V and 8 bases at J, with 11 bases between the two ends. CDR3 length equals 14 residues. CDR3 DNA: TGTGCCAGCAGTTACTCGGACTACACCGATGAGCAGTTCTTC. Its translation is CASSYSDYTDEQFF.

The chain has TRBV7-4 and TRBJ2-4; 8 bases line up with TRBD1. The CDR3 runs 18 residues. The ends lost 3 bases at V and 3 bases at J; junction bases unmatched: 13. Germline CDR1 and CDR2: SGHVT and SQSDAQ. CDR3 loop: CASSFFGWETGVKNIQYF. Written as DNA, the CDR3 is TGTGCCAGCAGCTTTTTTGGGTGGGAGACAGGGGTCAAAAACATTCAGTACTTC.

In this sample, this clonotype turned up a few times. An end of the junction differs from the germline gene, which may be a read error. This chain connects TRBV4-1 to TRBJ2-5; 8 bases fit TRBD1. The CDR3 is made up of 14 amino acids. Germline loops: CDR1 MGHRA, CDR2 YSYEKL. As DNA, the CDR3 is TGCGCCAGCAGCCAGTTGATGTTCGGGGACAGGCGGTCCTTC. Translated, it gives CASSQLMFGDRRSF.

This clonotype came up once. One end of the junction fails to match germline, which may point to a read error. The genes are TRBV7-9 and TRBJ1-6; unclear D gene. The CDR3 length is 13 residues. Germline CDR1 and CDR2: SEHNR and FQNEAQ (reference sequence). The CDR3 is CASSGRSDSPLHF. In nucleotides, the CDR3 is TGCGCCAGCAGCGGAAGGAGCGATTCACCCCTCCACTTT.

This clonotype was observed many times. The chain recombines TRBV6-1 with TRBJ2-7; no definite D call. The V end was cut by 4 bases, the J end by 3 bases, with 1 base between. The CDR3 sequence is 10 residues long. CDR1 and CDR2 (germline): MNHNS, SASEGT. The CDR3 DNA reads TGTGCCAGCAGTGGCTACGAGCAGTACTTC. It translates to CASSGYEQYF.

This clonotype was picked up a small number of times. This chain joins TRBV23-1 and TRBJ1-5; D is unresolved. TRBV23-1 is labeled an ORF, and its function is uncertain. This CDR3 spans 16 amino acids. The V end lost 8 bases, the J end lost 5 bases, and 22 bases lay between the germline ends. CDR3 DNA: TGCGCCAGCCATCGTTGCTCGGGGTTACGGGATCAGCCCCAGCATTTT. Its protein is CASHRCSGLRDQPQHF.

V and J are TRBV4-1 and TRBJ2-3; D call uncertain. This CDR3 comprises 14 residues. Per germline, CDR1 MGHRA and CDR2 YSYEKL. V was pared by 5 bases and J by 2 bases, with 11 bases between. CDR3 protein: CASSMGKDTDTQYF. CDR3 nucleotides: TGCGCCAGCAGCATGGGAAAGGACACAGATACGCAGTATTTT.

This clonotype was observed a handful of times. The gene calls are TRBV27 and TRBJ2-2; TRBD1 is a possible D gene (5 bases). V dropped 2 bases and J dropped 3 bases, with 7 bases sitting between them. Germline V gene lookup returns CDR1 MNHEY and CDR2 SMNVEV (reference sequence). CDR3 length equals 14 residues. CDR3 sequence reads: CASSLTRDTGELFF. For the CDR3, the DNA is TGTGCCAGCAGTTTAACCAGGGACACCGGGGAGCTGTTTTTT.

Only a few counts were recorded for this clonotype. The J gene is TRBJ2-1, the V gene TRBV20-1; either TRBD1 or TRBD2 may supply D (6 bases each). V lost 0 bases, J lost 6 bases, and 15 bases lay in between. Germline lookup yields CDR1 DFQATT and CDR2 SNEGSKA (reference sequence). The CDR3 has 15 residues. The CDR3 is CSARDMSGAGNEQFF. For the CDR3, the DNA is TGCAGTGCTAGAGATATGTCGGGGGCGGGCAATGAGCAGTTCTTC.

This clonotype was detected a few times. A much larger clone differs from this one at a single base, so this may be a read error. This rearrangement joins TRBV10-3 to TRBJ1-3; D remains unclear. V gave up 5 bases and J gave up 3 bases, with 2 bases separating them. Germline V gene lookup returns CDR1 ENHRY and CDR2 SYGVKD. The CDR3 contains 11 residues. As DNA, the CDR3 is TGTGCCATCAGTTTTGGAAACACCATATATTTT. Amino acids: CAISFGNTIYF.

The chain recombines TRBV5-6 with TRBJ2-5, with D hard to call. The CDR3 extends over 13 amino acids. Trimming took off 0 bases at V and 5 bases at J, with 8 bases between the two ends. CDR1 SGHDT and CDR2 YYEEEE come from the germline V gene. The CDR3: CASSLGRKETQYF. As DNA, the CDR3 is TGTGCCAGCAGCTTGGGACGTAAGGAGACCCAGTACTTC.

The chain combines TRBV25-1 with TRBJ2-5, with D unresolved. Trimming took off 5 bases at V and 4 bases at J, with 5 bases between the two ends. The CDR3 runs 11 residues. CDR1 and CDR2 (germline): MGHDK, SYGVNS. CDR3: CASSTIETQYF. The DNA for the CDR3 is TGTGCCAGCAGTACTATAGAGACCCAGTACTTC.

CDR3 nucleotides: TGTGCCAGCAGTGCTAGCGGGGGTAGCCAGCATACGCAGTATTTT. It codes for CASSASGGSQHTQYF. This chain uses TRBV6-1 with TRBJ2-3, with TRBD2 matching over 10 bases. The germline V gene encodes CDR1 MNHNS and CDR2 SASEGT. This CDR3 region has 15 residues. The junction had 8 bases not matched to a gene; V was cut back by 4 bases and J by 7 bases.

At least ten counts were recorded for this clonotype. This rearrangement joins TRBV7-2 to TRBJ2-5, with TRBD2 matching over 12 bases. This CDR3 spans 20 amino acids. The germline V gene encodes CDR1 SGHTA and CDR2 FQGNSA. The V and J ends lost 4 bases and 0 bases, in that order; junction bases with no gene match: 15. CDR3 DNA sequence: TGTGCCAGCAGCTCCCCTCGACTAGCGGGGGTGACCGAGTACCAAGAGACCCAGTACTTC. This gives the protein CASSSPRLAGVTEYQETQYF.

This clonotype was detected only a few times. The V and J genes are TRBV5-1 and TRBJ2-3, with TRBD1 matching over 12 bases. The CDR3 has 16 residues. Trimming cost V 0 bases and J 6 bases; bases outside gene matches: 5. Germline loops: CDR1 SGHRS, CDR2 YFSETQ. The CDR3 reads CASSLAGTGGMDTQYF. In nucleotides, the CDR3 is TGCGCCAGCAGCTTGGCTGGGACAGGGGGCATGGATACGCAGTATTTT.

V and J are TRBV11-2 and TRBJ2-5; 8 nucleotides align to TRBD2. V lost 4 bases and J lost 13; bases outside the gene matches: 5. The CDR3 totals 11 residues. Germline CDR1 reads SGHAT; CDR2 reads FQNNGV. DNA for the CDR3: TGTGCCAGCAGCTACGGGGGGGCTCTGTACTTC. Protein product: CASSYGGALYF.